Below are 21 T cell receptor beta chains sequenced from a single sample in a study of blood T cells in healthy people across ages. Next came a second PCR, run for roughly 6 to 11 cycles, which used a sample-barcoded 5' primer along with a J-beta primer mix. MiXCR was run by TCRdb on the 5' RACE reads, yielding one entry per CDR3 protein. The sample carries 1.8 million or so distinct CDR3 sequences, about 39% recorded once. Sequenced input: blood. These TCRs come from a human donor in good health.

The chain combines TRBV7-2 with TRBJ2-4, with D hard to call. The end of the DNA aligns better with TRBJ2-7, so the J call may be wrong. This CDR3 has 13 amino acids. The V gene's germline CDR1 is SGHTA and CDR2 FQGNSA. The CDR3 loop reads CASSSRSNYEQYF. DNA for the CDR3: TGTGCCAGCAGCTCCCGGTCAAACTACGAGCAGTACTTC.

V and J are TRBV4-1 and TRBJ2-3; tentative D call: TRBD1 (5 bases). The V end lost 0 bases, the J end lost 3 bases, and 13 bases lay between the germline ends. CDR1 is MGHRA and CDR2 is YSYEKL in the germline V gene. CDR3 size: 16 residues. The CDR3 sequence is CASSQEATGATDTQYF. CDR3 DNA sequence: TGCGCCAGCAGCCAAGAGGCCACAGGAGCAACAGATACGCAGTATTTT.

This clonotype was seen more than once but under ten times. This sequence joins TRBV4-1 and TRBJ1-2; possible D gene TRBD1, 5 bases. CDR1 and CDR2 from the germline V gene are MGHRA and YSYEKL. The CDR3 is 12 amino acids. V lost 10 bases to trimming and J lost 3 bases, with 12 bases between them. CDR3 residues: CATYGGDYGYTF. DNA of the CDR3: TGCGCCACCTACGGGGGGGACTATGGCTACACCTTC.

The gene calls are TRBV5-1 and TRBJ2-3; D might be TRBD2 (7 bases). V lost 1 base to trimming and J lost 0 bases, with 15 bases between them. The CDR3 is made up of 17 amino acids. Germline V gene data show CDR1 as SGHRS and CDR2 as YFSETQ. The CDR3 sequence is CASSLRGARFSTDTQYF. Written as DNA, the CDR3 is TGCGCCAGCAGCTTGCGGGGGGCCCGCTTTAGCACAGATACGCAGTATTTT.

The J gene is TRBJ1-2, the V gene TRBV7-8, with TRBD1 matching over 9 bases. CDR1 is SGHVS, CDR2 FQNEAQ, per germline. V shed 6 bases and J 5 bases; nucleotides not matched to a gene: 7. The CDR3 has 14 residues. The CDR3 spells CASSNDRGNYGYTF. The CDR3 DNA reads TGTGCCAGCAGTAACGACAGGGGGAATTATGGCTACACCTTC.

This clonotype came up once. J is TRBJ1-2 and V is TRBV29-1; unclear D gene. The CDR3 has 13 residues. CDR1 is SQVTM, CDR2 ANQGSEA, per germline. Trimming left V 2 bases short and J 4 bases short, with 11 bases between. CDR3 amino acids: CSVEPATSYGYTF. The DNA of the CDR3 is TGCAGCGTTGAACCTGCAACATCCTATGGCTACACCTTC. The whole variable domain, remainder taken from reference TRBV29-1 and TRBJ1-2, is SAVISQKPSRDICQRGTSLTIQCQVDSQVTMMFWYRQQPGQSLTLIATANQGSEATYESGFVIDKFPISRPNLTFSTLTVSNMSPEDSSIYLCSVEPATSYGYTFGSGTRLTVV.

This clonotype has only a few counts. The gene calls are TRBV29-1 and TRBJ2-6, with 9 bases lining up with TRBD1. CDR1 is SQVTM, CDR2 ANQGSEA, per germline. The CDR3 length is 17 residues. The V and J ends lost 3 bases and 1 base, in that order; junction bases with no gene match: 7. The CDR3 coding sequence is TGCAGCGTTGAGGGGACAGGGCTTGATTCTGGGGCCAACGTCCTGACTTTC. Translation: CSVEGTGLDSGANVLTF.

V gene TRBV4-3 combines with J gene TRBJ2-7, with 9 positions matching TRBD2. V dropped 0 bases and J dropped 4; count of bases not matched to a gene: 7. CDR3 length equals 16 residues. CDR1 is LGHNA and CDR2 is YSLEER in the germline V gene. CDR3 DNA sequence: TGCGCCAGCAGCCAAGAAATTGCGGGGGGGGCATACGAGCAGTACTTC. This gives the protein CASSQEIAGGAYEQYF.

The V and J genes are TRBV7-9 and TRBJ1-4; the D gene is possibly TRBD1 (5 bases). This CDR3 comprises 15 residues. V was pared by 0 bases and J by 8 bases, with 13 bases between. Germline CDR1 and CDR2: SEHNR and FQNEAQ (reference sequence). The CDR3 DNA reads as TGTGCCAGCAGCTTAGCGGTCGGGGGAAAGGAAAAACTGTTTTTT. It yields the protein CASSLAVGGKEKLFF. Drawing the rest from reference TRBV7-9 and TRBJ1-4, the complete variable domain is DTGVSQNPRHKITKRGQNVTFRCDPISEHNRLYWYRQTLGQGPEFLTYFQNEAQLEKSRLLSDRFSAERPKGSFSTLEIQRTEQGDSAMYLCASSLAVGGKEKLFFGSGTQLSVL.

This clonotype occurred a few times. This rearrangement joins TRBV7-2 to TRBJ2-3; no clear D. Trimming cost V 5 bases and J 0 bases, with 12 bases left between them. The CDR3 extends over 15 amino acids. Germline-derived CDR1 and CDR2 are SGHTA and FQGNSA. The CDR3: CASSNHRISTDTQYF. In DNA, the CDR3 is TGTGCCAGCAGCAATCACCGAATAAGCACAGATACGCAGTATTTT.

With regard to this clonotype: A junction boundary mismatches the germline segment, possibly from a read error. CDR3 region: CASGLVAPELFF. DNA for the CDR3: TGTGCCAGTGGTTTGGTAGCACCAGAGCTGTTTTTT. This chain uses TRBV12-5 with TRBJ2-2, with unresolved D. This CDR3 contains 12 residues. The germline CDR1 and CDR2 sequences are LGHNT and FRNRAP. The complete variable domain, with remaining parts taken from reference TRBV12-5 and TRBJ2-2, reads DARVTQTPRHKVTEMGQEVTMRCQPILGHNTVFWYRQTMMQGLELLAYFRNRAPLDDSGMPKDRFSAEMPDATLATLKIQPSEPRDSAVYFCASGLVAPELFFGEGSRLTVL.

This clonotype turned up a few times. This chain connects TRBV27 to TRBJ2-7, with D tentatively TRBD2 (5 bases). This CDR3 is 15 amino acids long. Germline CDR1 is MNHEY and CDR2 is SMNVEV (reference sequence). Trimming took off 2 bases at V and 0 bases at J, with 11 bases between the two ends. CDR3 loop: CASSLVFEGSYEQYF. CDR3 coding DNA: TGTGCCAGCAGTTTAGTGTTTGAGGGCTCCTACGAGCAGTACTTC.

V is TRBV4-1 and J is TRBJ2-1; tentative D call: TRBD2 (5 bases). Trimming cost V 0 bases and J 8 bases, with 11 bases left between them. The CDR3 totals 14 residues. The germline V gene encodes CDR1 MGHRA and CDR2 YSYEKL. The CDR3 DNA follows: TGCGCCAGCAGCCAAGATCCTTCGAGGGATGAGCAGTTCTTC. Its protein product is CASSQDPSRDEQFF.

The CDR3 loop reads CASSDFRGHNEQFF. CDR3 DNA: TGTGCCAGCAGTGATTTCAGGGGGCACAATGAGCAGTTCTTC. This chain connects TRBV2 to TRBJ2-1, with 8 bases identical to TRBD1. The CDR3 length is 14 residues. CDR1 and CDR2 (germline): SNHLY, FYNNEI. V was pared by 3 bases and J by 5 bases, with 3 bases of the junction left unmatched.

CDR3 sequence (DNA): TGTGCCAGCAGCGTTGGGACAGCTGAAGCTTTCTTT. It yields the protein CASSVGTAEAFF. This chain connects TRBV9 to TRBJ1-1; 7 bases agree with TRBD1. This CDR3 is 12 amino acids long. Germline V CDR1 and CDR2: SGDLS, YYNGEE. J gave up 6 bases and V 2 bases, and 1 base lay outside the gene matches.

This chain uses TRBV12-3 or TRBV12-4 with TRBJ2-5; 9 positions agree with TRBD2. The trim removed 5 bases at V and 5 bases at J, leaving 9 bases unmatched. The CDR3 runs 15 residues. CDR3 DNA: TGTGCCAGCAGTGAGAGACTAGCGGTAGGGGAGACCCAGTACTTC. It is translated as CASSERLAVGETQYF.

This sequence joins TRBV28 and TRBJ2-7; D unresolved. Germline loops: CDR1 MDHEN, CDR2 SYDVKM. The CDR3 is made up of 14 amino acids. V lost 3 bases, J lost 1 base, and 10 bases lay in between. CDR3 amino acids: CASSFEPFSYEQYF. The CDR3 DNA reads as TGTGCCAGCAGTTTTGAGCCGTTTTCCTACGAGCAGTACTTC. Combining the CDR3 with reference TRBV28 and TRBJ2-7 gives the whole variable domain DVKVTQSSRYLVKRTGEKVFLECVQDMDHENMFWYRQDPGLGLRLIYFSYDVKMKEKGDIPEGYSVSREKKERFSLILESASTNQTSMYLCASSFEPFSYEQYFGPGTRLTVT.

The V call is TRBV20-1, the J call TRBJ2-3; 10 bases align to TRBD2. The J segment lost 5 bases and the V segment lost 2 bases, leaving 4 bases of the junction unmatched. The CDR3 covers 14 residues. The germline V gene encodes CDR1 DFQATT and CDR2 SNEGSKA (reference sequence). This chain's CDR3 is CSARSGGAVDTQYF. CDR3 coding DNA: TGCAGTGCTAGAAGCGGGGGGGCCGTAGATACGCAGTATTTT.

The genes are TRBV6-2 or TRBV6-3 and TRBJ2-1; unclear D gene. V was cut by 3 bases and J by 5 bases, with 11 bases left in between. This CDR3 comprises 14 residues. Germline CDR1 and CDR2: MNHEY and SVGEGT. In nucleotides, the CDR3 is TGTGCCAGCAGTTATTTACGGGCAGACAATGAGCAGTTCTTC. Translation gives CASSYLRADNEQFF.

This clonotype showed up just a few times. The V gene is TRBV12-3 or TRBV12-4, the J gene TRBJ1-5; a weak D match, TRBD1 (5 bases). Trimming left V 5 bases short and J 2 bases short, with 13 bases between. The CDR3 spans 15 residues. The CDR3 DNA sequence: TGTGCCAGCAGTCCTACCTGGGACGGCAATCAGCCCCAGCATTTT. This translates into CASSPTWDGNQPQHF.

The genes are TRBV5-1 and TRBJ2-1; TRBD1 matches 10 bases. After removal of 3 bases from V and 10 bases from J, the junction contained 1 base not matched to a gene. Per the germline V gene, CDR1 is SGHRS and CDR2 is YFSETQ. This CDR3 comprises 12 residues. CDR3: CASSSTGGEQFF. The DNA for the CDR3 is TGCGCCAGCAGCTCGACAGGGGGCGAGCAGTTCTTC.